Sequencing of this T cell receptor (beta chain) was carried out in a study of T-cell reconstitution after alpha-beta-depleted transplantation in children. Study outcomes and limitations: Several patients had high TCRbeta diversity at day 60; it came from surviving recipient T cells and thymic progenitors. One year post-transplant, T-cell counts and diversity were largely derived from T cells produced anew. As was reported, about two months after transplant, alpha-beta T cells came from several hundred expanded graft clones.

The TCRbeta library was prepared with unique molecular identifiers. TCRdb ran MiXCR on the PCR reads and lists one entry per CDR3 protein. This table holds fewer than 4,500 distinct CDR3 sequences, around 12% found once. Ten or more counts support this clonotype. Its antigen is not identified. Trimming shortened V by 7 bases and J by 0 bases, and 15 bases separated the two germline ends. Germline assignment: CDR1 LNHDA and CDR2 SQIVND (reference sequence). The CDR3 has 15 amino acids. This clonotype was obtained from a male patient between 2 and 10 years old who had a stem cell transplant for acute lymphoblastic leukemia, so the T cells may come from the graft donor. The chain joins TRBV19 to TRBJ1-1; D is possibly TRBD1 (5 bases). The source was PBMCs, mostly from graft donor cells, collected 60 days after TCRalphabeta/CD19-depleted stem cell transplant. In DNA form, the CDR3 reads TGTGCCAGTATCGTCCTCGGGACCCTGAACACTGAAGCTTTCTTT. Its protein is CASIVLGTLNTEAFF.